These T cell receptor beta chains were read from a single sample in a study of T cells in Graves' hyperthyroidism and ophthalmopathy. TCRdb re-derived calls from the multiplex PCR reads in MiXCR, one entry per CDR3 protein. Found here are about 360,000 distinct CDR3 sequences, approximately 25% of them singletons; the top ten hold 73%. Specimen: blood. These receptors all stem from a man in his fifties with Graves' hyperthyroidism. Both conserved end residues are part of each CDR3. A D gene is named only where the DNA matches it firmly. Part of the rows lack a size; the others show once, few, many or a class for expanded clones.

>TRBV7-3|19|TRBJ2-1|few|TRBD2
TGTGCCAGCAGCTTAACCGCGCCGGGACTAGCGGGAGGGTACAATGAGCAGTTCTTC
CASSLTAPGLAGGYNEQFF
>TRBV10-3|15|TRBJ1-5|.|.
TGTGCCATCAGTGAGTCGGGGGGTGGCAATCAGCCCCAGCATTTT
CAISESGGGNQPQHF
>TRBV5-1|13|TRBJ1-2|few|TRBD1
TGCGCCAGCAGAGGGGACAGTAATATGTTCTACACCTTC
CASRGDSNMFYTF
>TRBV29-1|16|TRBJ2-3|few|TRBD1
TGCAGCGTTGAAGCTCCAAGACAGGGGATAACAGATACGCAGTATTTT
CSVEAPRQGITDTQYF
>TRBV7-2|14|TRBJ2-1|many|.
TGTGCCAGCAGCTTACGGACACTCTACAATGAGCAGTTCTTC
CASSLRTLYNEQFF
>TRBV24-1|18|TRBJ2-3|many|.
TGTGCCACCAGTGATTGGAGGAGTGGGGTGCTGAGCCCAGATACGCAGTATTTT
CATSDWRSGVLSPDTQYF
>TRBV7-2|16|TRBJ1-6|few|TRBD1
TGTGCCAGCAGCCGCGGGACAGGCTATTTAAATTCACCCCTCCACTTT
CASSRGTGYLNSPLHF
>TRBV7-9|15|TRBJ1-1|few|TRBD1
TGTGCCAGCAGCTTAGTAACAGGGGGGGGCACTGAAGCTTTCTTT
CASSLVTGGGTEAFF
>TRBV24-1|15|TRBJ1-2|.|.
TGTGCCACCAGTGATTTGGTCAAGGCGGGCTATGGCTACACCTTC
CATSDLVKAGYGYTF
>TRBV18|13|TRBJ2-3|many|.
TGTGCCAGCTCACCACCCTTTCTGGATACGCAGTATTTT
CASSPPFLDTQYF